The 28 T cell receptor beta chains listed next were all sequenced from one sample in a study of cytomegalovirus exposure and HLA in healthy donors. Libraries were prepared by immunoSEQ multiplex PCR; TCRdb keeps only in-frame clonotypes and omits some of them. The top ten hold around 3.1% of the sample, which has 110,000 or so clones, approximately 85% seen once. The material sequenced was PBMCs. The receptors come from a woman aged 18-30 years in good health and CMV-seronegative.

This chain links TRBV4-2 with TRBJ2-5, with 11 bases fitting TRBD2. V was clipped by 1 base and J by 5 bases; unmatched bases: 3. The germline gives CDR1 LGHNA, CDR2 YNFKEQ. The CDR3 spans 15 residues. This chain's CDR3 is CASSQASGGFETQYF. CDR3 sequence (DNA): TGTGCCAGCAGCCAAGCTAGCGGGGGGTTCGAGACCCAGTACTTC.

The rearrangement joins TRBV7-4 to TRBJ2-7; TRBD1 aligns across 8 bases. Germline-derived CDR1 and CDR2 are SGHVT and SQSDAQ. The length of the CDR3 is 16 residues. Trimming at V came to 4 bases and at J to 3 bases, leaving 11 bases not matched to a gene. The CDR3 DNA reads as TGTGCCAGCAGCTCTCCGGGACAGGAGACTGGCTACGAGCAGTACTTC. Translation gives CASSSPGQETGYEQYF.

This clone appeared a few times. V is TRBV5-4 and J is TRBJ2-7, with D uncertain. Germline V lookup: CDR1 SGHNT, CDR2 YYREEE (reference sequence). V dropped 4 bases and J dropped 2 bases, with 10 bases sitting between them. This CDR3 region has 13 residues. CDR3 in amino acids: CASSNSVTYEQYF. CDR3 nucleotides: TGTGCCAGCAGCAACTCTGTAACCTACGAGCAGTACTTC. Complete variable domain (other parts from reference TRBV5-4 and TRBJ2-7): ETGVTQSPTHLIKTRGQQVTLRCSSQSGHNTVSWYQQALGQGPQFIFQYYREEENGRGNFPPRFSGLQFPNYSSELNVNALELDDSALYLCASSNSVTYEQYFGPGTRLTVT.

The rearrangement links TRBV5-4 to TRBJ2-3; 11 bases are shared with TRBD2. The germline gives CDR1 SGHNT, CDR2 YYREEE (reference sequence). CDR3 length: 20 amino acids. Unmatched junction bases numbered 15, after V lost 2 bases and J lost 1 base. CDR3 protein: CASSFSAAGLAGGRTDTQYF. In nucleotides, the CDR3 is TGTGCCAGCAGCTTTAGCGCGGCGGGGCTAGCGGGGGGCCGCACAGATACGCAGTATTTT.

This clone was picked up many times. CDR3 residues: CASSLGGGRVSYEQYF. CDR3 nucleotides: TGTGCCAGCAGCTTAGGGGGGGGCAGGGTCTCCTACGAGCAGTACTTC. The chain is built from TRBV7-9 and TRBJ2-7; D possibly corresponds to TRBD2 (7 bases). The CDR3 loop spans 16 amino acids. Trimming removed 1 base from V and 0 bases from J, with 13 bases in between. Germline assignment: CDR1 SEHNR and CDR2 FQNEAQ (reference sequence).

This chain links TRBV25-1 with TRBJ1-6; 9 nucleotides align to TRBD1. V lost 6 bases and J lost 7; bases outside the gene matches: 4. Germline V gene lookup returns CDR1 MGHDK and CDR2 SYGVNS. The CDR3 covers 14 residues. DNA for the CDR3: TGTGCCAGCAGCACAGGGGGCAAAAATTCACCCCTCCACTTT. Protein sequence: CASSTGGKNSPLHF.

The chain is built from TRBV7-6 and TRBJ2-1; 8 bases are a match to TRBD2. CDR3 length: 15 residues. Germline V gene lookup returns CDR1 SGHVS and CDR2 FNYEAQ. V shed 2 bases and J 4 bases; nucleotides not matched to a gene: 4. CDR3 sequence: CASSLSGGQYNEQFF. DNA of the CDR3: TGTGCCAGCAGCTTATCGGGGGGGCAGTACAATGAGCAGTTCTTC. Complete variable domain (other parts from reference TRBV7-6 and TRBJ2-1): GAGVSQSPRYKVTKRGQDVALRCDPISGHVSLYWYRQALGQGPEFLTYFNYEAQQDKSGLPNDRFSAERPEGSISTLTIQRTEQRDSAMYRCASSLSGGQYNEQFFGPGTRLTVL.

This chain joins TRBV15 and TRBJ1-4; TRBD1 agrees at 10 bases. This CDR3 has 16 amino acids. The V gene's germline CDR1 is LNHNV and CDR2 YYDKDF (reference sequence). Trimming removed 0 bases from V and 6 bases from J; junction bases left unmatched: 4. Here the CDR3 DNA reads TGTGCCACCAGCAGAGATGGGGGGACAGGGGATGAAAAACTGTTTTTT. This gives the protein CATSRDGGTGDEKLFF.

The rearrangement links TRBV19 to TRBJ1-5, with D tentatively TRBD1 (6 bases). Per the germline V gene, CDR1 is LNHDA and CDR2 is SQIVND (reference sequence). V dropped 3 bases and J dropped 4 bases, with 13 bases sitting between them. CDR3 length: 15 residues. CDR3 sequence (DNA): TGTGCCAGTAGTATTAGCGCTACAGGGAATCAGCCCCAGCATTTT. Protein sequence: CASSISATGNQPQHF.

The chain couples TRBV7-9 to TRBJ2-7; D may be TRBD1 (6 bases). Trimming removed 8 bases from V and 5 bases from J, with 22 bases in between. The CDR3 loop spans 15 amino acids. Germline V gene sequence: CDR1 SEHNR, CDR2 FQNEAQ (reference sequence). CDR3 DNA: TGTGCCAGCGGCCCGCCAAGGGACAAGTCCCACGAGCAGTACTTC. Translated: CASGPPRDKSHEQYF.

This clone was detected only a few times. V and J are TRBV6-6 and TRBJ1-1; no clear D. Trimming took 0 bases from V and 8 from J, leaving 19 bases between them. Germline V lookup: CDR1 MNHNY, CDR2 SVGAGI (reference sequence). The CDR3 has 16 amino acids. Here the CDR3 reads CASSYSISSLAGEAFF. The DNA of the CDR3 is TGTGCCAGCAGTTACTCGATAAGTAGTTTGGCAGGAGAAGCTTTCTTT.

In its sample, this clone was seen once. V is TRBV5-1 and J is TRBJ1-2; 7 bases map to TRBD1. The CDR3 is made up of 16 amino acids. V shed 1 base and J 1 base; nucleotides not matched to a gene: 7. CDR1 is SGHRS and CDR2 is YFSETQ in the germline V gene. The CDR3 bases are TGCGCCAGCAGCTTGTTAGGGACAGCGGTTAACTATGGCTACACCTTC. This codes for CASSLLGTAVNYGYTF.

This clone was seen a single time. The chain has TRBV5-5 and TRBJ2-7; D call uncertain. The length of the CDR3 is 13 residues. CDR1 and CDR2 from the germline V gene are SGHKS and YYEKEE (reference sequence). With 1 base removed from V and 6 bases from J, the gap between germline ends came to 11 bases. CDR3: CASSLSTYGEQYF. The CDR3 nucleotides read TGTGCCAGCAGCTTGTCTACGTACGGCGAGCAGTACTTC.

The V call is TRBV5-4, the J call TRBJ1-1; possible D gene TRBD1, 5 bases. Trimming pared 0 bases from V and 5 bases from J, leaving 17 bases between. Per the germline V gene, CDR1 is SGHNT and CDR2 is YYREEE (reference sequence). The CDR3 spans 16 residues. The CDR3 spells CASSLGQLHPATEAFF. The CDR3, as DNA: TGTGCCAGCAGCTTGGGACAGCTTCACCCGGCTACTGAAGCTTTCTTT.

V usage is TRBV6-6 and J usage is TRBJ1-1, with D uncertain. The CDR3 totals 11 residues. V was pared by 7 bases and J by 4 bases, with 7 bases between. Germline lookup yields CDR1 MNHNY and CDR2 SVGAGI (reference sequence). CDR3 coding DNA: TGTGCCAGCACCCCGGGCACTGAAGCTTTCTTT. Translating it yields CASTPGTEAFF.

This clone came up once. The chain uses TRBV6-5 and TRBJ1-2; TRBD1 is a possible D gene (5 bases). Trimming pared 0 bases from V and 6 bases from J, leaving 5 bases between. Germline CDR1 MNHEY, CDR2 SVGAGI. The CDR3 covers 12 residues. CDR3 region: CASSYSGDGYTF. CDR3 DNA: TGTGCCAGCAGTTACTCAGGGGATGGCTACACCTTC.

The chain links TRBV28 to TRBJ1-5, with D tentatively TRBD1 (5 bases). CDR3 length: 13 residues. Germline V lookup: CDR1 MDHEN, CDR2 SYDVKM. With 5 bases removed from V and 6 bases from J, the gap between germline ends came to 11 bases. CDR3 DNA: TGTGCCAGCAGTCGGGAGGGGTTTCAGCCCCAGCATTTT. Protein: CASSREGFQPQHF. The complete variable domain, with remaining parts taken from reference TRBV28 and TRBJ1-5, reads DVKVTQSSRYLVKRTGEKVFLECVQDMDHENMFWYRQDPGLGLRLIYFSYDVKMKEKGDIPEGYSVSREKKERFSLILESASTNQTSMYLCASSREGFQPQHFGDGTRLSIL.

The genes are TRBV14 and TRBJ1-4, with 7 bases lining up with TRBD1. CDR1 and CDR2 from the germline V gene are SGHDN and FVKESK. CDR3 length: 14 amino acids. J gave up 7 bases and V 9 bases, and 11 bases lay outside the gene matches. The CDR3 DNA reads as TGTGCCAGTCGTGCCGGGACAGAGGGTGAAAAACTGTTTTTT. Translated: CASRAGTEGEKLFF.

The chain joins TRBV10-3 to TRBJ1-1, with D hard to call. V dropped 0 bases and J dropped 4 bases, with 9 bases sitting between them. The CDR3 sequence is 14 residues long. Germline V lookup: CDR1 ENHRY, CDR2 SYGVKD. In DNA form, the CDR3 reads TGTGCCATCAGTGAGTCTCCTGGCACCACTGAAGCTTTCTTT. The encoded protein is CAISESPGTTEAFF.

V usage is TRBV30 and J usage is TRBJ1-1; no clear D. The V end lost 2 bases, the J end lost 0 bases, and 7 bases lay between the germline ends. This CDR3 has 13 residues. Germline CDR1 and CDR2: GTSNPN and SVGIG (reference sequence). The CDR3 coding sequence is TGTGCCTGGAGTACGGGAATGAACACTGAAGCTTTCTTT. Translation gives CAWSTGMNTEAFF.

This clone appeared a single time. The chain is built from TRBV6-1 and TRBJ1-1; maybe TRBD1 (6 bases). The CDR3 has 13 residues. The V gene's germline CDR1 is MNHNS and CDR2 SASEGT. V gave up 5 bases and J gave up 3 bases, with 10 bases separating them. The CDR3 region has the DNA TGTGCCAGCAGTCCGGACAGTCACACTGAAGCTTTCTTT. Translating it yields CASSPDSHTEAFF.

This clone was detected only a few times. The sample carries other DNA sequences with the same CDR3. This chain links TRBV6-5 with TRBJ1-2; 10 bases map to TRBD1. With V trimmed by 3 bases and J by 4 bases, 8 bases remained unmatched. The CDR3 has 16 amino acids. CDR1 is MNHEY, CDR2 SVGAGI, per germline. This CDR3 is CASSYIRTGGGYGYTF. The DNA of the CDR3 is TGTGCCAGCAGTTATATCAGGACAGGGGGAGGCTATGGCTACACCTTC.

The V and J genes are TRBV6-1 and TRBJ1-1; TRBD1 is a possible D gene (5 bases). The CDR3 is made up of 14 amino acids. The germline V and J ends were trimmed by 6 bases and 0 bases, with 11 bases remaining between them. Germline CDR1 reads MNHNS; CDR2 reads SASEGT. The CDR3 sequence: CASRTGGMNTEAFF. The CDR3 DNA is TGTGCCAGCAGGACTGGGGGGATGAACACTGAAGCTTTCTTT.

The chain is built from TRBV2 and TRBJ1-1; D not certain. There are 14 residues in the CDR3. The ends were cut back, 4 bases at V and 4 bases at J, with 13 bases in the middle. Germline CDR1 is SNHLY and CDR2 is FYNNEI. CDR3 nucleotide sequence: TGTGCCAGCAGTGGTAATCGGGATGGCACTGAAGCTTTCTTT. The encoded protein is CASSGNRDGTEAFF. Together with reference TRBV2 and TRBJ1-1, the CDR3 gives the full variable domain: EPEVTQTPSHQVTQMGQEVILRCVPISNHLYFYWYRQILGQKVEFLVSFYNNEISEKSEIFDDQFSVERPDGSNFTLKIRSTKLEDSAMYFCASSGNRDGTEAFFGQGTRLTVV.

The rearrangement links TRBV6-1 to TRBJ2-6; tentatively, D is TRBD1 (6 bases). The CDR3 extends over 16 amino acids. The V end was cut by 4 bases, the J end by 0 bases, with 10 bases between. Germline CDR1 MNHNS, CDR2 SASEGT. Here the CDR3 DNA reads TGTGCCAGCAGTGTCCTGGACAGCTCTGGGGCCAACGTCCTGACTTTC. Translated: CASSVLDSSGANVLTF.

The rearrangement uses TRBV25-1 and TRBJ1-1, with no clear D. The CDR3 runs 11 residues. V lost 5 bases to trimming and J lost 5 bases, with 6 bases between them. CDR1 is MGHDK, CDR2 SYGVNS, per germline. The chain's CDR3 is CASSRETEAFF. The DNA of the CDR3 is TGTGCCAGCAGTCGGGAGACTGAAGCTTTCTTT.

J is TRBJ2-1 and V is TRBV7-3; TRBD2 matches at 7 bases. The CDR3 is made up of 15 amino acids. Trimming at V came to 4 bases and at J to 0 bases, leaving 3 bases not matched to a gene. CDR1 is SGHTA and CDR2 is FQGTGA in the germline V gene. CDR3 residues: CASSSGTISYNEQFF. The DNA of the CDR3 is TGTGCCAGCAGCTCCGGGACTATCTCCTACAATGAGCAGTTCTTC. Based on the CDR3 plus reference TRBV7-3 and TRBJ2-1, the full variable domain is GAGVSQTPSNKVTEKGKYVELRCDPISGHTALYWYRQSLGQGPEFLIYFQGTGAADDSGLPNDRFFAVRPEGSVSTLKIQRTERGDSAVYLCASSSGTISYNEQFFGPGTRLTVL.

The gene calls are TRBV6-5 and TRBJ2-2, with 7 bases fitting TRBD1. The germline gives CDR1 MNHEY, CDR2 SVGAGI. This CDR3 is 15 amino acids long. With 4 bases clipped from V and 4 bases from J, the junction kept 6 bases outside the gene matches. The CDR3 reads CASSFTTGVTGELFF. DNA for the CDR3: TGTGCCAGCAGTTTTACCACAGGGGTCACCGGGGAGCTGTTTTTT.